The clone carrying this T cell receptor (beta chain) was counted once. Its antigen is unknown. The sample comes from a study of regulatory T cells in long-lasting Graves disease. Time point described: newly diagnosed GD, antithyroid drugs for less than 3 months. Extracted PBMC RNA gave rise to the TCR library. Deletions cut 2 bases from V and 2 bases from J, with 6 bases between. Germline assignment: CDR1 MGHDK and CDR2 SYGVNS. The CDR3 spans 14 residues. Arm-PCR of CDR3 regions and iRepertoire HTBI primers were the basis on which TCR beta libraries were built. Via MiXCR, TCRdb re-called the multiplex PCR reads, giving one row per CDR3 protein. This sample has roughly 430,000 distinct CDR3 sequences; 16% occur once, and the top ten carry around 10%. Points from the study as a whole: There were preferences for TRBV28, TRBJ1-2 and TRBJ2-5 in persistent disease.

The data were also submitted as part of a second study, on T cells in Graves' hyperthyroidism and ophthalmopathy. That paper adds: The TCR CDR3 was amplified in a first-round RT-PCR using the HTBI primer set.

The sequence was collected from a woman aged 30 to 39 with Graves disease. The rearrangement links TRBV25-1 to TRBJ1-4, with D uncertain. This specimen was peripheral blood mononuclear cells (PBMCs), taken at new diagnosis, from a patient treated with antithyroid drugs. The CDR3 nucleotides are TGTGCCAGCAGTGAACCTAAGACTAATGAAAAACTGTTTTTT. Its protein product is CASSEPKTNEKLFF. The full variable domain, completed using reference TRBV25-1 and TRBJ1-4, is EADIYQTPRYLVIGTGKKITLECSQTMGHDKMYWYQQDPGMELHLIHYSYGVNSTEKGDLSSESTVSRIRTEHFPLTLESARPSHTSQYLCASSEPKTNEKLFFGSGTQLSVL.